This TCR beta chain was found in a study of siplizumab effects on memory and regulatory T cells. Naive, memory, effector memory and TEMRA subsets that were unstimulated underwent sequencing in a few donor pairs. Profiled with immunoSEQ multiplex PCR; TCRdb holds only in-frame clones, not every one. Altogether more than 75,000 clones are present, approximately 97% being singletons, with the ten largest covering approximately 0.031%. On this clone: The antigen is undetermined. At the DNA level, this CDR3 is encoded by other sequences in the same sample as well.

Trimming took 1 base from V and 7 from J, leaving 14 bases between them. In germline, CDR1 is MNHNS, CDR2 SASEGT. The CDR3 has 16 residues. General study findings and limits: A major contribution to the alloresponse seemed to be made by naive T cells, which seemed more diverse than memory cells.

The J gene is TRBJ1-6, the V gene TRBV6-1, with D unresolved. This receptor was identified in a human donor in good health. The sequenced material came from naive CD4+ T cells sorted from blood. The CDR3 DNA follows: TGTGCCAGCAGTGAAGATAGAGGGAGGGCGAATTCACCCCTCCACTTT. Translated: CASSEDRGRANSPLHF.